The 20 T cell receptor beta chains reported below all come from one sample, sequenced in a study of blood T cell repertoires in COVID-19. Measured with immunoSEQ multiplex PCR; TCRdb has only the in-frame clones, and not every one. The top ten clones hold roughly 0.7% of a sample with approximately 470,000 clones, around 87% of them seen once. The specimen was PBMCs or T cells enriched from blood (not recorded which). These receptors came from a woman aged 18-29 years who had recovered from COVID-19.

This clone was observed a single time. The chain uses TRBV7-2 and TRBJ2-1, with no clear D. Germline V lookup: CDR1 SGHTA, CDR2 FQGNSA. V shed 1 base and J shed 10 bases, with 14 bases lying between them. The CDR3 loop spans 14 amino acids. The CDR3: CASSLGQSKSEQFF. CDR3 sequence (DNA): TGTGCCAGCAGCTTAGGACAATCCAAGTCCGAGCAGTTCTTC.

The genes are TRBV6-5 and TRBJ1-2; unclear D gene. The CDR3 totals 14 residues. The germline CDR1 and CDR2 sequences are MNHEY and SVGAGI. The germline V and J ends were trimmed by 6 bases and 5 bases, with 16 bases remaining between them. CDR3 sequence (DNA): TGTGCCAGCAGCCGCACCGGGTTCACGTATGGCTACACCTTC. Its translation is CASSRTGFTYGYTF.

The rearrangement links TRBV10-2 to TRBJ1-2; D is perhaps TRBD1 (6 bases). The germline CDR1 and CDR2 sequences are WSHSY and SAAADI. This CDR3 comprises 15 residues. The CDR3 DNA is TGCGACACCCAGCACCACCCAGGGGCTTGGGGTGGCTACACCTTC. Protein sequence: CDTQHHPGAWGGYTF.

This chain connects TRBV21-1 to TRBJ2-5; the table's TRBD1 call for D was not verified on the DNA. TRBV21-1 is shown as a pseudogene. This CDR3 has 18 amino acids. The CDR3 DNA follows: TGTGCCAGCAGCATCAGAGGACAGGTTATTCTTATCGTAGAGACCCAGTACTTC. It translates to CASSIRGQVILIVETQYF.

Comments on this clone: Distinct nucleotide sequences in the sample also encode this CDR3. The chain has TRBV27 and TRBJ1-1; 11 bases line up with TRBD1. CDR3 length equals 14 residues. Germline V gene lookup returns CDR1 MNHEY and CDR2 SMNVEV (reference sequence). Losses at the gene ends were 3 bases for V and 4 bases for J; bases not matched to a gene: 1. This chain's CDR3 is CASSLGTGGTEAFF. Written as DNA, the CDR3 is TGTGCCAGCAGTTTGGGGACAGGGGGCACTGAAGCTTTCTTT.

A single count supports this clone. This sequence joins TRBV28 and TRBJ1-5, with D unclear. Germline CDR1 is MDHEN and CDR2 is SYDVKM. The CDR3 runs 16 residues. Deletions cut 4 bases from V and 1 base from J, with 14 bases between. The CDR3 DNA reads TGTGCCAGCAGTTACCCCCCGCTTAGCAGCAATCAGCCCCAGCATTTT. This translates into CASSYPPLSSNQPQHF. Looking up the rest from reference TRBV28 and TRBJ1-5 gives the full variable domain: DVKVTQSSRYLVKRTGEKVFLECVQDMDHENMFWYRQDPGLGLRLIYFSYDVKMKEKGDIPEGYSVSREKKERFSLILESASTNQTSMYLCASSYPPLSSNQPQHFGDGTRLSIL.

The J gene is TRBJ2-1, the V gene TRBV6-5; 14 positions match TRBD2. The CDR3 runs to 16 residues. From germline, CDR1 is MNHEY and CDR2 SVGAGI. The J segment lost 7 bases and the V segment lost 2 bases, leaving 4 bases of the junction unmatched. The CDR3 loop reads CASSYPTSGGVNEQFF. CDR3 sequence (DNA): TGTGCCAGCAGTTACCCGACTAGCGGGGGGGTGAATGAGCAGTTCTTC.

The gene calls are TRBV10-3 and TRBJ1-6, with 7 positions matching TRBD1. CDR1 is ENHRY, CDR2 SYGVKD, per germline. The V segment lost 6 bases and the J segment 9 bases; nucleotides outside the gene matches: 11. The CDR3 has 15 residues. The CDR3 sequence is CAISDQQGWASPLHF. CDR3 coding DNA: TGTGCCATCAGCGACCAACAGGGGTGGGCTTCACCCCTCCACTTT.

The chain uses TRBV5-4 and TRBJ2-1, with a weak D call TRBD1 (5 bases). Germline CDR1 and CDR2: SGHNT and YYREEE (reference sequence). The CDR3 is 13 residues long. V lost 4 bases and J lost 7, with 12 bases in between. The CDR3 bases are TGTGCCAGCAGCCCTGCAGGGTTTAATGAGCAGTTCTTC. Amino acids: CASSPAGFNEQFF.

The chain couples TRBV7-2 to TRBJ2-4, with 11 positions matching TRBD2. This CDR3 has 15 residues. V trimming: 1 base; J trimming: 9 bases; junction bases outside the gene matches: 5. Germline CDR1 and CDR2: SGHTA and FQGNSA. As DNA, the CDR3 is TGTGCCAGCAGCTTAGTTGGTAGCGGGGGGGCCATTCAGTACTTC. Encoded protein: CASSLVGSGGAIQYF.

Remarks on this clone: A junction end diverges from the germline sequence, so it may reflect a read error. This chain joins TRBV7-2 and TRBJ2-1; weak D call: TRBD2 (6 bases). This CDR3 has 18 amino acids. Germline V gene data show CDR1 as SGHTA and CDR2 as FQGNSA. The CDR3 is CASSLIIPGETGENGQFF. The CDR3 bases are TGTGCCAGCAGCTTAATTATCCCGGGGGAGACGGGTGAGAATGGGCAGTTCTTC.

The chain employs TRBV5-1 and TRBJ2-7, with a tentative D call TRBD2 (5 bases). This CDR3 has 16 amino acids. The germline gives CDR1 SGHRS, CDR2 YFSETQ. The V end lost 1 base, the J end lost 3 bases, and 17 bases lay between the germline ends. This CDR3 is CASSLKWTGKNYEQYF. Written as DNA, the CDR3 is TGCGCCAGCAGCTTGAAGTGGACGGGAAAAAACTACGAGCAGTACTTC.

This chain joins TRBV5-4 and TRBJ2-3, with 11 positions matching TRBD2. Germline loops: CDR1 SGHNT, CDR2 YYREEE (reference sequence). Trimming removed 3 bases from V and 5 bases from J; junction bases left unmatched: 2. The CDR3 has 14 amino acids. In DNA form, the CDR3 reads TGTGCCAGCAGCTCTCTAGCGGGGGGAGATACGCAGTATTTT. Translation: CASSSLAGGDTQYF.

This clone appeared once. For the CDR3, the DNA is TGCGCCAGCAGCTTGGCTGGCAGTTCTAATGAAAAACTGTTTTTT. Its protein product is CASSLAGSSNEKLFF. J is TRBJ1-4 and V is TRBV5-1; D gene uncertain. Germline V lookup: CDR1 SGHRS, CDR2 YFSETQ. The CDR3 has 15 residues. V lost 0 bases and J 3 bases, leaving 9 bases between the germline ends.

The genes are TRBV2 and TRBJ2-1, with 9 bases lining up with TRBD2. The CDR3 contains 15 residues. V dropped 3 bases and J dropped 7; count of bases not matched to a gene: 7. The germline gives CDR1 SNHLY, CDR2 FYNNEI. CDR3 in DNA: TGTGCCAGCAGTGATAGCGGACTAGCGTTGAATGAGCAGTTCTTC. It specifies CASSDSGLALNEQFF.

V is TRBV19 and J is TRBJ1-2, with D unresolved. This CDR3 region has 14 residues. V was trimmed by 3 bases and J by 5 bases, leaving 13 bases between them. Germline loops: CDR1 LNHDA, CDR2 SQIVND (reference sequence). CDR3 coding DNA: TGTGCCAGTAGTATGTCTCAGGTCTCTTATGGCTACACCTTC. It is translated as CASSMSQVSYGYTF.

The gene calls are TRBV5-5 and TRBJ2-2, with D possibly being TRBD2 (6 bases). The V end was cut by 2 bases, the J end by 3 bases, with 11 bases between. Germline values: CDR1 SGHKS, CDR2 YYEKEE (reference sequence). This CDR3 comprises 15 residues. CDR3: CASSFIREDTGELFF. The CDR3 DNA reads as TGTGCCAGCAGCTTTATTAGGGAGGACACCGGGGAGCTGTTTTTT.

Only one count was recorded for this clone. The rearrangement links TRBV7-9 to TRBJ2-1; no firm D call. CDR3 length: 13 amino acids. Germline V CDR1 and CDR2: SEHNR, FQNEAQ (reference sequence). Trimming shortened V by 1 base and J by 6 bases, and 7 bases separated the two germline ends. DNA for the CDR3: TGTGCCAGCAGCTTAGACCGGAGCAATGAGCAGTTCTTC. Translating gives CASSLDRSNEQFF.

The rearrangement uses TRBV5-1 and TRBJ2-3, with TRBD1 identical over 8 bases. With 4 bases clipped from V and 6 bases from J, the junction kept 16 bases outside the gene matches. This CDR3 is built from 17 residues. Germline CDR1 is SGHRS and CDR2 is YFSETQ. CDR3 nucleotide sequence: TGCGCCAGCAGCCTGGGCCCCTTTGGACAGGGAATCGATACGCAGTATTTT. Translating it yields CASSLGPFGQGIDTQYF. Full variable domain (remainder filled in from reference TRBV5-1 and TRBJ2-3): KAGVTQTPRYLIKTRGQQVTLSCSPISGHRSVSWYQQTPGQGLQFLFEYFSETQRNKGNFPGRFSGRQFSNSRSEMNVSTLELGDSALYLCASSLGPFGQGIDTQYFGPGTRLTVL.

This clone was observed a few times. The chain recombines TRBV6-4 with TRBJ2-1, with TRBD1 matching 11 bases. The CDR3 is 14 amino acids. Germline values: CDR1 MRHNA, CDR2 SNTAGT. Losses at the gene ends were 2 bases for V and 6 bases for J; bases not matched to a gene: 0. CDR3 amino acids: CASSDGTGGNEQFF. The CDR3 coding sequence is TGTGCCAGCAGTGACGGGACAGGGGGCAATGAGCAGTTCTTC.